This TCR beta chain appears in the sequencing data of a study of blood T cell repertoires in COVID-19. Study background: Samples representing acute and convalescent COVID-19 were sourced from the United States, Italy and Spain. T cells, B-cell-depleted T cells, or PBMCs supplied cDNA or gDNA.

Only in-frame clones appear in the TCRdb table, and some are missing; sequencing was by immunoSEQ multiplex PCR. Altogether about 190,000 clones are present, 65% to 85% being singletons, with the ten largest covering around 3.5%. Study members were between 18 and 89 years old and lived in 25 or so US regions. Each recovered donor of Cohort 3 presented with two negative PCRs, clearance, or symptom resolution. This clone showed up just once. Sequenced: PBMCs or T cells enriched from blood (not recorded which). This receptor was identified in a woman aged 25-40 years who had recovered from COVID-19.

This chain's CDR3 is CASSQDRGRGSYEQYF. The CDR3 nucleotides are TGTGCCAGCAGCCAAGATAGGGGCAGGGGCTCCTACGAGCAGTACTTC. The chain couples TRBV14 to TRBJ2-7; TRBD1 might be the D (6 bases). Germline loops: CDR1 SGHDN, CDR2 FVKESK. The CDR3 is made up of 16 amino acids. V lost 0 bases and J 0 bases, leaving 12 bases between the germline ends.